Following are 23 T cell receptor beta chains from one sample sequenced in a study of T cell responses to AZD1222 COVID-19 vaccine. Libraries were prepared by immunoSEQ multiplex PCR; TCRdb keeps only in-frame clonotypes and omits some of them. The sample lists approximately 120,000 clones, around 92% occurring once. This specimen was peripheral blood, taken on day 0 of AZD1222 vaccination. The receptor set was obtained from an adult in good health.

The V and J genes are TRBV25-1 and TRBJ2-5; D is unclear. Germline V gene sequence: CDR1 MGHDK, CDR2 SYGVNS. The CDR3 is 14 amino acids. The V and J ends lost 4 bases and 1 base respectively, with 10 bases between them. The CDR3 DNA reads as TGTGCCAGCAGTGTCGGCGGCAGCCAAGAGACCCAGTACTTC. It is translated as CASSVGGSQETQYF. Variable domain in full (rest from reference TRBV25-1 and TRBJ2-5): EADIYQTPRYLVIGTGKKITLECSQTMGHDKMYWYQQDPGMELHLIHYSYGVNSTEKGDLSSESTVSRIRTEHFPLTLESARPSHTSQYLCASSVGGSQETQYFGPGTRLLVL.

This clone was counted once. CDR3 sequence reads: CASSFRGGEQYF. The CDR3 nucleotides are TGTGCCAGCAGTTTTCGAGGGGGCGAGCAGTACTTC. The chain links TRBV28 to TRBJ2-7, with D possibly TRBD1 on 6 matching bases. CDR3 length: 12 amino acids. CDR1 is MDHEN and CDR2 is SYDVKM in the germline V gene. Deletions cut 3 bases from V and 6 bases from J, with 9 bases between.

Here the CDR3 reads CASSYRSVNTEAFF. CDR3 nucleotides: TGTGCCAGCAGTTACCGATCGGTGAACACTGAAGCTTTCTTT. The chain combines TRBV6-6 with TRBJ1-1; D gene unclear. The CDR3 spans 14 residues. V was pared by 2 bases and J by 0 bases, with 7 bases between. The V gene's germline CDR1 is MNHNY and CDR2 SVGAGI (reference sequence).

CDR3 region: CASSLVGSSYEQYF. DNA of the CDR3: TGTGCCAGCAGCTTAGTGGGGAGCTCCTACGAGCAGTACTTC. The chain combines TRBV11-2 with TRBJ2-7, with D maybe TRBD2 (5 bases). V was cut by 1 base and J by 0 bases, with 7 bases left in between. Germline V lookup: CDR1 SGHAT, CDR2 FQNNGV. The length of the CDR3 is 14 residues.

The chain employs TRBV7-9 and TRBJ1-1, with 11 positions matching TRBD1. The V gene end was trimmed by 4 bases and the J gene end by 5 bases; junction bases not matched to a gene: 3. The CDR3 loop spans 14 amino acids. CDR1 and CDR2 from the germline V gene are SEHNR and FQNEAQ (reference sequence). CDR3 in DNA: TGTGCCAGCAGCTCGGACAGGGGGCAAACTGAAGCTTTCTTT. It translates to CASSSDRGQTEAFF.

The V and J genes are TRBV12-5 and TRBJ2-6, with 7 bases lining up with TRBD2. The CDR3 extends over 15 amino acids. With V trimmed by 8 bases and J by 2 bases, 6 bases remained unmatched. The germline V gene has CDR1 LGHNT and CDR2 FRNRAP. CDR3 region: CASSLGGTGANVLTF. CDR3 in DNA: TGTGCTAGTAGCCTGGGAGGGACTGGGGCCAACGTCCTGACTTTC.

CDR3 region: CASSLIQSSPLHF. CDR3 nucleotide sequence: TGTGCCAGCAGCCTCATACAGAGTTCACCCCTCCACTTT. V usage is TRBV7-9 and J usage is TRBJ1-6, with D hard to call. Germline-derived CDR1 and CDR2 are SEHNR and FQNEAQ (reference sequence). V lost 5 bases to trimming and J lost 9 bases, with 11 bases between them. The CDR3 is 13 amino acids. The full variable domain, its missing parts supplied by reference TRBV7-9 and TRBJ1-6, is DTGVSQNPRHKITKRGQNVTFRCDPISEHNRLYWYRQTLGQGPEFLTYFQNEAQLEKSRLLSDRFSAERPKGSFSTLEIQRTEQGDSAMYLCASSLIQSSPLHFGNGTRLTVT.

The J gene is TRBJ2-1, the V gene TRBV9; D possibly uses TRBD1 or TRBD2 (6 bases each). The CDR3 length is 16 residues. Germline V CDR1 and CDR2: SGDLS, YYNGEE. Trimming removed 4 bases from V and 8 bases from J, with 22 bases in between. This CDR3 is CASSHQGGRSWYEQFF. The CDR3 nucleotides read TGTGCCAGCAGCCACCAAGGGGGGAGATCTTGGTATGAGCAGTTCTTC.

This chain connects TRBV5-1 to TRBJ1-3, with 8 bases that match TRBD1. Germline CDR1 is SGHRS and CDR2 is YFSETQ. The V segment lost 5 bases and the J segment 2 bases; nucleotides outside the gene matches: 0. The CDR3 has 13 residues. CDR3 sequence: CASRTGAGNTIYF. The CDR3 DNA is TGCGCCAGCAGGACAGGGGCTGGAAACACCATATATTTT.

The chain employs TRBV24-1 and TRBJ1-1; D not resolved. Germline assignment: CDR1 KGHDR and CDR2 SFDVKD. The CDR3 is made up of 15 amino acids. The germline V and J ends were trimmed by 2 bases and 1 base, with 10 bases remaining between them. In DNA, the CDR3 is TGTGCCACCAGTGATTCCCGGCGGGGGAACACTGAAGCTTTCTTT. As protein: CATSDSRRGNTEAFF.

The chain joins TRBV6-4 to TRBJ1-6; 10 nucleotides line up with TRBD1. The CDR3 sequence is 14 residues long. The germline V gene has CDR1 MRHNA and CDR2 SNTAGT. The V segment lost 6 bases and the J segment 7 bases; nucleotides outside the gene matches: 3. The CDR3 is CASRPGQGNSPLHF. CDR3 coding DNA: TGTGCCAGCAGGCCGGGACAGGGGAATTCACCCCTCCACTTT.

The chain links TRBV19 to TRBJ2-7; 8 positions agree with TRBD1. The CDR3 runs 13 residues. After removal of 1 base from V and 9 bases from J, the junction contained 5 bases not matched to a gene. Germline V lookup: CDR1 LNHDA, CDR2 SQIVND (reference sequence). The CDR3 reads CASSIGTGSAQYF. CDR3 coding DNA: TGTGCCAGTAGTATAGGGACAGGGTCTGCGCAGTACTTC.

The chain joins TRBV28 to TRBJ1-5, with 12 bases aligning to TRBD1. Per germline, CDR1 MDHEN and CDR2 SYDVKM. With 7 bases clipped from V and 7 bases from J, the junction kept 14 bases outside the gene matches. This CDR3 has 17 amino acids. The CDR3 region is CASTFRPGTGGWQPQHF. The CDR3 DNA follows: TGTGCCAGCACCTTCCGGCCCGGGACAGGGGGCTGGCAGCCCCAGCATTTT.

The chain combines TRBV5-4 with TRBJ2-1, with a weak D call TRBD1 (5 bases). Deletions cut 4 bases from V and 0 bases from J, with 14 bases between. CDR1 SGHNT and CDR2 YYREEE come from the germline V gene (reference sequence). The CDR3 totals 16 residues. The CDR3 loop is CASSTTGASSYNEQFF. CDR3 coding DNA: TGTGCCAGCAGCACTACTGGGGCCAGCTCCTACAATGAGCAGTTCTTC.

The rearrangement joins TRBV5-4 to TRBJ1-3, with D hard to call. CDR1 is SGHNT and CDR2 is YYREEE in the germline V gene (reference sequence). V lost 0 bases and J 8 bases, leaving 12 bases between the germline ends. This CDR3 comprises 14 residues. The CDR3 reads CASSLDSRRDTIYF. The CDR3 DNA is TGTGCCAGCAGCTTGGACAGCCGCCGGGACACCATATATTTT.

V usage is TRBV11-3 and J usage is TRBJ2-1; D tentatively fits TRBD1 or TRBD2 (7 bases each). CDR1 and CDR2 from the germline V gene are SGHNT and YENEEA. Trimming shortened V by 1 base and J by 2 bases, and 12 bases separated the two germline ends. There are 16 residues in the CDR3. CDR3 nucleotide sequence: TGTGCCAGCAGCTTAGTGGCAGGGGGGGCCTACAATGAGCAGTTCTTC. This codes for CASSLVAGGAYNEQFF.

The rearrangement uses TRBV7-9 and TRBJ2-3; possible D gene TRBD2, 5 bases. V shed 1 base and J shed 6 bases, with 14 bases lying between them. The CDR3 consists of 15 residues. Per germline, CDR1 SEHNR and CDR2 FQNEAQ (reference sequence). The CDR3 reads CASSLGASRGDTQYF. The CDR3 coding sequence is TGTGCCAGCAGCTTAGGGGCTAGCCGCGGTGATACGCAGTATTTT.

The rearrangement links TRBV6-6 to TRBJ1-1, with 8 nucleotides matching TRBD1. Germline values: CDR1 MNHNY, CDR2 SVGAGI (reference sequence). V trimming: 5 bases; J trimming: 1 base; junction bases outside the gene matches: 21. This CDR3 has 20 residues. The CDR3 protein is CASSLTGTGKPGLRNTEAFF. DNA for the CDR3: TGTGCCAGCAGTCTTACCGGGACAGGCAAACCTGGTCTAAGGAACACTGAAGCTTTCTTT.

This chain connects TRBV20-1 to TRBJ1-2; D is ambiguous. The CDR3 extends over 10 amino acids. Germline V gene lookup returns CDR1 DFQATT and CDR2 SNEGSKA (reference sequence). Trimming took off 2 bases at V and 13 bases at J, with 11 bases between the two ends. This chain's CDR3 is CSARSRVFTF. The CDR3 DNA reads as TGCAGTGCTAGAAGTAGGGTTTTCACCTTC.

The V call is TRBV3-1 (or the pseudogene TRBV3-2), the J call TRBJ2-5, with D maybe TRBD2 (5 bases). The CDR3 totals 15 residues. In germline, CDR1 is LGHDT, CDR2 YNNKEL (reference sequence). Between the trimmed V and J ends, which lost 0 bases and 5 bases, there was a span of 13 bases. The DNA of the CDR3 is TGTGCCAGCAGCCAAGATCTTAGTAGCGACGAGACCCAGTACTTC. Its translation: CASSQDLSSDETQYF.

The rearrangement joins TRBV5-1 to TRBJ2-7; TRBD1 or TRBD2 may be the D gene (5 bases each). V was trimmed by 0 bases and J by 3 bases, leaving 13 bases between them. Germline loops: CDR1 SGHRS, CDR2 YFSETQ. CDR3 length: 15 amino acids. The CDR3 loop reads CASSLAAGRGYEQYF. As DNA, the CDR3 is TGCGCCAGCAGCTTGGCGGCAGGGAGAGGCTACGAGCAGTACTTC. The variable domain in full, completed from reference TRBV5-1 and TRBJ2-7, reads KAGVTQTPRYLIKTRGQQVTLSCSPISGHRSVSWYQQTPGQGLQFLFEYFSETQRNKGNFPGRFSGRQFSNSRSEMNVSTLELGDSALYLCASSLAAGRGYEQYFGPGTRLTVT.

The DNA for the CDR3 is TGTGCCAGCAGCCCAGACAGGGGGCGGGACACCGGGGAGCTGTTTTTT. This sequence encodes CASSPDRGRDTGELFF. The rearrangement joins TRBV11-3 to TRBJ2-2; 10 nucleotides align to TRBD1. The CDR3 covers 16 residues. Germline CDR1 and CDR2: SGHNT and YENEEA. V was pared by 5 bases and J by 3 bases, with 6 bases of the junction left unmatched.

The V and J genes are TRBV21-1 and TRBJ2-3; the table's D call TRBD1 went unverified against the DNA. TRBV21-1 is labeled a pseudogene. The CDR3 is 18 residues long. In DNA form, the CDR3 reads TGTGCCCACCCACAGCCCACCCCCATCTTAGAGACCTCAGATACGCAGTATTTT. Amino acid sequence: CAHPQPTPILETSDTQYF.